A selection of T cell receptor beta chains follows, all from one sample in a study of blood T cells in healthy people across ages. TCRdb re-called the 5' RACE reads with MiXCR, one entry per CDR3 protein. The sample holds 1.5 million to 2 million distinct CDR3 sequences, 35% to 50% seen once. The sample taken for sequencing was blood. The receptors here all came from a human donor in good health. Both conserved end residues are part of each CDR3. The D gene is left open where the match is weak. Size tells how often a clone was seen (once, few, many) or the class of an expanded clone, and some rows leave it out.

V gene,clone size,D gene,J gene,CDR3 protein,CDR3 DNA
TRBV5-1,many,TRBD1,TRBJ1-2,CASSESRDSLYGYTF,TGCGCCAGCAGCGAATCCCGGGACAGCCTATATGGCTACACCTTC
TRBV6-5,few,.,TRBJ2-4,CASTDRKNIQYF,TGTGCCAGCACGGACAGAAAAAACATTCAGTACTTC
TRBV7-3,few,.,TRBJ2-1,CASSPTSSLWGNEQFF,TGTGCCAGCAGCCCAACTAGCTCCCTCTGGGGGAATGAGCAGTTCTTC
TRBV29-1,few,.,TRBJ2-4,CSVDEGGLDIQYF,TGCAGCGTTGATGAAGGAGGGTTGGACATTCAGTACTTC
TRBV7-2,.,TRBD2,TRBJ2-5,CASSLPTSGGQETQYF,TGTGCCAGCAGTTTACCGACTAGCGGGGGGCAAGAGACCCAGTACTTC
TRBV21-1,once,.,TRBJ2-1,CASSNVGPSRYNEQFF,TGTGCCAGCAGCAATGTTGGACCCTCACGGTACAATGAGCAGTTCTTC
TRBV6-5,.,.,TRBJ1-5,CASSYRHDSNQPQHF,TGTGCCAGCAGTTACAGACACGATAGCAATCAGCCCCAGCATTTT
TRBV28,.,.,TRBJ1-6,CASSSPTSPLHF,TGTGCCAGCAGTTCCCCTACTTCACCCCTCCACTTT
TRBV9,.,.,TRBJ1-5,CASSVVGRGRISPQHF,TGTGCCAGCAGCGTAGTAGGCAGGGGAAGAATCAGCCCCCAGCATTTT
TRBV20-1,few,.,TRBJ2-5,CSAHRDQETKYF,TGCAGTGCTCACAGGGACCAAGAGACCAAGTACTTC
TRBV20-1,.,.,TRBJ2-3,CSAIAADSFSDTQYF,TGCAGTGCTATAGCCGCGGACAGCTTTTCAGATACGCAGTATTTT
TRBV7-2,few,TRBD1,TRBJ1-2,CASSPRTGSSNYGYTF,TGTGCCAGCAGCCCTCGGACAGGGTCATCTAACTATGGCTACACCTTC
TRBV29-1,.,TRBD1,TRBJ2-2,CSAGTGQGAGTGELFF,TGCAGCGCGGGGACGGGACAGGGGGCAGGTACCGGGGAGCTGTTTTTT
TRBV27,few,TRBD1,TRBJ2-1,CASSLTGYYDEQFF,TGTGCCAGCAGTTTGACAGGGTACTATGATGAGCAGTTCTTC
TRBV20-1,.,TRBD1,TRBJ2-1,CSAAGTGDYNEQFF,TGCAGTGCTGCCGGGACAGGGGATTACAATGAGCAGTTCTTC
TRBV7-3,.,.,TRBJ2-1,CASSLAQLSEQFF,TGTGCCAGCAGCTTAGCACAGCTCTCTGAGCAGTTCTTC
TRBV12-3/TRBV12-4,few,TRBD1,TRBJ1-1,CASSPGDSTEAFF,TGTGCCAGCAGTCCAGGGGACAGCACTGAAGCTTTCTTT
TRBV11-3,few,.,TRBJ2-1,CASSGPWDNEQFF,TGTGCCAGCAGCGGACCTTGGGACAATGAGCAGTTCTTC
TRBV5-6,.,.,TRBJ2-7,CASSSTIRGAVYNEQYF,TGTGCCAGCAGCTCGACGATTCGGGGGGCCGTATACAATGAGCAGTACTTC
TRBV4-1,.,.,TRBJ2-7,CASSPGRGTASEQYF,TGCGCCAGCAGCCCGGGACGGGGAACGGCTAGCGAGCAGTACTTC
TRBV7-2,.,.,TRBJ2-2,CASSLEGAGSTGELFF,TGTGCCAGCAGCTTAGAAGGTGCGGGAAGCACCGGGGAGCTGTTTTTT
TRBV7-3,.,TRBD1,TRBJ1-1,CASSRDSSMNTEAFF,TGTGCCAGCAGCCGGGACAGTAGCATGAACACTGAAGCTTTCTTT
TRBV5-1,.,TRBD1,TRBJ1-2,CASSPLTLTGSDGYTF,TGCGCCAGCAGCCCGCTAACCCTGACAGGGTCGGATGGCTACACCTTC
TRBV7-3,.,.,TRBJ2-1,CASSPRLATTYNEQFF,TGTGCCAGCAGCCCCCGGCTTGCTACTACCTACAATGAGCAGTTCTTC
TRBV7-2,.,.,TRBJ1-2,CASSLSVGPWKGYTF,TGTGCCAGCAGCTTATCAGTAGGGCCGTGGAAGGGCTACACCTTC
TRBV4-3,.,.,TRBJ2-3,CASSEGGASGNTQYF,TGCGCCAGCAGCGAGGGAGGAGCCTCAGGGAATACGCAGTATTTT
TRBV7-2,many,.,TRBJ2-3,CASSLERGGADTQYF,TGTGCCAGCAGCTTAGAAAGGGGGGGTGCAGATACGCAGTATTTT
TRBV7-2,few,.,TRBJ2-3,CASSRPRGTDTQYF,TGTGCCAGCAGCCGCCCACGGGGCACAGATACGCAGTATTTT
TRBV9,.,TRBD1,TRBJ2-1,CASSPPQDRVYNEQFF,TGTGCCAGCAGCCCTCCCCAGGACAGGGTTTACAATGAGCAGTTCTTC
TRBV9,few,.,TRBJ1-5,CASSVDSDQPQHF,TGTGCCAGCAGCGTAGACTCAGATCAGCCCCAGCATTTT
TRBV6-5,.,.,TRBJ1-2,CASSYSEREGYTF,TGTGCCAGCAGTTACTCGGAGCGGGAGGGCTACACCTTC
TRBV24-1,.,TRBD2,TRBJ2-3,CATSDFGRGVTDTQYF,TGTGCCACCAGTGATTTCGGCCGGGGGGTAACAGATACGCAGTATTTT
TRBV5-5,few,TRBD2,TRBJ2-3,CATGSVTSGGTDTQYF,TGTGCCACCGGGAGTGTAACTAGCGGGGGGACAGATACGCAGTATTTT
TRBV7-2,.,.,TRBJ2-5,CASSLDTVFIQQETQYF,TGTGCCAGCAGCTTAGATACGGTCTTCATCCAGCAAGAGACCCAGTACTTC
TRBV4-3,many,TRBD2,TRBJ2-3,CASSHRESGGGTDTQYF,TGCGCCAGCAGCCATCGGGAGAGCGGGGGCGGCACAGATACGCAGTATTTT
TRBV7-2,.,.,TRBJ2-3,CASSRPGFPHTQYF,TGTGCCAGCAGCAGACCAGGATTCCCCCATACGCAGTATTTT
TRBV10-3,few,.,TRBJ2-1,CAISESRTYEQFF,TGTGCCATCAGTGAGTCGAGAACCTATGAGCAGTTCTTC
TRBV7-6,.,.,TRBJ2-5,CASSSYFGTQYF,TGTGCCAGCAGCTCGTACTTTGGGACCCAGTACTTC
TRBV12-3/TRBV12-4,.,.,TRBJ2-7,CASRSARMGSQYF,TGTGCCAGCAGATCAGCGAGGATGGGGTCCCAGTACTTC
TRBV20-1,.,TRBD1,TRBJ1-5,CSARGVVTGGFQPQHF,TGCAGTGCTAGAGGAGTGGTAACAGGGGGATTTCAGCCCCAGCATTTT